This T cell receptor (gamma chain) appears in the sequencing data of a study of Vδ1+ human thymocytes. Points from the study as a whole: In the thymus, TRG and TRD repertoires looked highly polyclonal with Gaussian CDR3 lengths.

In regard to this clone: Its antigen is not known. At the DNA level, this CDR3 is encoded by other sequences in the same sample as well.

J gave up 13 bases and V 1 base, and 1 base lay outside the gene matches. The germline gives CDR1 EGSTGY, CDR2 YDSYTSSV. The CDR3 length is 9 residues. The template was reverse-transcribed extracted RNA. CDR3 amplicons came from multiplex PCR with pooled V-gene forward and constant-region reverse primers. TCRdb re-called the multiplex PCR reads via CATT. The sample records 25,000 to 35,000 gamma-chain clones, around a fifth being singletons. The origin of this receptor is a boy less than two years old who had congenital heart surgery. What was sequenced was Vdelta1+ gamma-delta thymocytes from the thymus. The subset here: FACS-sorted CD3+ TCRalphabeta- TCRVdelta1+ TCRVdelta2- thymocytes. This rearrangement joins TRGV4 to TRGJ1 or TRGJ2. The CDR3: CATWDGKLF. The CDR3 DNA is TGTGCCACCTGGGATGGAAAACTCTTT.